This entry lists 2 T cell receptor beta chains sequenced from one sample in a study of T cells in Graves' hyperthyroidism and ophthalmopathy. RNA transcripts provided the source from which TCR beta CDR3 regions were amplified. HTBI primers drove first-round RT-PCR of the TCR CDR3. TCRdb reprocessed the multiplex PCR reads via MiXCR and lists one record per CDR3 protein. The profile shows 300,000 to 350,000 distinct CDR3 sequences, roughly 15% of them singletons. Sample: blood. These receptor sequences come from a man younger than 45 with Graves' hyperthyroidism.

Ten or more counts support this clonotype. The chain is built from TRBV9 and TRBJ1-1; D unclear. The CDR3 extends over 13 amino acids. V shed 0 bases and J shed 3 bases, with 6 bases lying between them. Germline V CDR1 and CDR2: SGDLS, YYNGEE. CDR3 region: CASSVGGYTEAFF. Here the CDR3 DNA reads TGTGCCAGCAGCGTAGGAGGCTACACTGAAGCTTTCTTT.

In its sample, this clonotype was seen once. A much bigger clone sits one base away, suggesting this may be a read error. The chain uses TRBV24-1 and TRBJ1-1; maybe TRBD1 (5 bases). V was clipped by 6 bases and J by 3 bases, with 10 bases between them. Germline values: CDR1 KGHDR, CDR2 SFDVKD. CDR3 length: 13 residues. The CDR3 sequence: CATSRGGDTEAFF. In DNA, the CDR3 is TGTGCCACCAGTCGGGGGGGGGACACTGAAGCTTTCTTT.